The sequence of this TCR beta chain was determined in a study of PD-1 blockade in classical Hodgkin lymphoma. Time point of the sample: cycle 4 day 1 (C4D1), after 5 to 7 weeks of nivolumab. Every single patient, without exception, relapsed after autologous stem cell transplantation, and brentuximab vedotin exposure varied. Clones were sequenced by immunoSEQ multiplex PCR, and TCRdb holds only the in-frame ones, with some missing. The sample records roughly 15,000 clones, approximately 80% being singletons. V shed 3 bases and J shed 0 bases, with 9 bases lying between them. The germline V gene has CDR1 SSHAT and CDR2 FNYEAQ (reference sequence). The CDR3 is 15 residues long.

The chain couples TRBV7-7 to TRBJ2-1; TRBD1 is a possible D gene (5 bases). Material: peripheral blood mononuclear cells (PBMCs), obtained before the fourth cycle of nivolumab. This TCR was recovered from a human donor with classical Hodgkin lymphoma. DNA of the CDR3: TGTGCCAGCAGCTTGGACACTGCCTCCTACAATGAGCAGTTCTTC. Protein product: CASSLDTASYNEQFF. The variable domain in full, with the rest retrieved from reference TRBV7-7 and TRBJ2-1, is GAGVSQSPRYKVTKRGQDVTLRCDPISSHATLYWYQQALGQGPEFLTYFNYEAQPDKSGLPSDRFSAERPEGSISTLTIQRTEQRDSAMYRCASSLDTASYNEQFFGPGTRLTVL.